This entry lists 16 T cell receptor beta chains sequenced from one sample in a study of technical replicates of blood from a handful of donors (dated by TCRdb to the late 2010s). The library was prepared using the immunoSEQ multiplex PCR assay. What TCRdb holds here is the immuneACCESS table cut down to in-frame rearrangements. Part of the clones is not present; checked against another copy, under half of the missing clones reflect an unresolved V gene, and the others are unexplained. This sample is represented by roughly 80,000 clones; 90% to 95% of them were singletons. Jointly, the top ten make up roughly 0.26% of the sample. Input material: T cells isolated from PBMCs. These receptors were obtained from a human donor in good health.

This CDR3 reads CAILAENYEQYF. The CDR3, as DNA: TGCGCCATACTAGCGGAGAACTACGAGCAGTACTTC. This chain connects TRBV10-2 to TRBJ2-7; 8 nucleotides agree with TRBD2. The CDR3 is made up of 12 amino acids. V lost 10 bases, J lost 3 bases, and 5 bases stayed unmatched. Germline V gives CDR1 WSHSY, CDR2 SAAADI.

The chain is built from TRBV10-1 and TRBJ1-3; the D is unclear. This CDR3 region has 15 residues. Germline V gene sequence: CDR1 WNHNN, CDR2 SYGVQD (reference sequence). Trimming removed 3 bases at V and 1 base at J, with 10 bases between. The CDR3 loop is CASSEPGGSGNTIYF. In nucleotides, the CDR3 is TGCGCCAGCAGTGAACCCGGCGGGTCTGGAAACACCATATATTTT.

This chain connects TRBV19 to TRBJ1-1; D is possibly TRBD1 (6 bases). CDR1 is LNHDA, CDR2 SQIVND, per germline (reference sequence). V was trimmed by 4 bases and J by 5 bases, leaving 14 bases between them. The CDR3 runs 14 residues. The chain's CDR3 is CASSTYRVGTEAFF. The DNA for the CDR3 is TGTGCCAGTAGTACCTACAGGGTCGGGACTGAAGCTTTCTTT.

The genes are TRBV29-1 and TRBJ1-3; D remains unclear. Trimming shortened V by 2 bases and J by 5 bases, and 7 bases separated the two germline ends. Germline values: CDR1 SQVTM, CDR2 ANQGSEA. The CDR3 extends over 12 amino acids. The chain's CDR3 is CSVETARNTIYF. The CDR3 bases are TGCAGCGTTGAAACTGCCCGAAACACCATATATTTT.

The chain is built from TRBV10-2 and TRBJ1-1; TRBD1 agrees at 8 bases. This CDR3 has 13 residues. V lost 0 bases and J lost 8; bases outside the gene matches: 2. CDR1 and CDR2 from the germline V gene are WSHSY and SAAADI. The CDR3 is CASSESGQVEAFF. CDR3 nucleotide sequence: TGCGCCAGCAGTGAGTCGGGACAGGTGGAAGCTTTCTTT.

The rearrangement uses TRBV28 and TRBJ2-3; D is unresolved. Germline-derived CDR1 and CDR2 are MDHEN and SYDVKM. There are 15 residues in the CDR3. V was pared by 5 bases and J by 2 bases, with 14 bases between. The CDR3 DNA reads TGTGCCAGCAGTCCCCAGATCGAATTCACAGATACGCAGTATTTT. This gives the protein CASSPQIEFTDTQYF.

The chain's CDR3 is CASSFSGEGKAFF. The CDR3, as DNA: TGTGCCAGCAGCTTTTCAGGGGAAGGGAAAGCTTTCTTT. This rearrangement joins TRBV11-1 to TRBJ1-1, with a weak D call TRBD1 (6 bases). The V end lost 3 bases, the J end lost 9 bases, and 14 bases lay between the germline ends. Germline values: CDR1 SGHAT, CDR2 FQDESV (reference sequence). There are 13 residues in the CDR3.

The chain recombines TRBV7-9 with TRBJ1-2, with a possible D match to TRBD1 (5 bases). The CDR3 length is 15 residues. Germline loops: CDR1 SEHNR, CDR2 FQNEAQ (reference sequence). Trimming shortened V by 0 bases and J by 6 bases, and 14 bases separated the two germline ends. The DNA of the CDR3 is TGTGCCAGCAGCTTAGCCCGGGGAGGGGTAAATGGCTACACCTTC. This gives the protein CASSLARGGVNGYTF.

This clone was seen only once. V is TRBV5-1 and J is TRBJ2-2; D remains ambiguous. Germline loops: CDR1 SGHRS, CDR2 YFSETQ. This CDR3 region has 13 residues. V dropped 6 bases and J dropped 1 base, with 7 bases sitting between them. The CDR3 DNA reads TGCGCCAGCAATGCAGAGAACACCGGGGAGCTGTTTTTT. It yields the protein CASNAENTGELFF. The entire variable domain, with the rest obtained from reference TRBV5-1 and TRBJ2-2, is as follows: KAGVTQTPRYLIKTRGQQVTLSCSPISGHRSVSWYQQTPGQGLQFLFEYFSETQRNKGNFPGRFSGRQFSNSRSEMNVSTLELGDSALYLCASNAENTGELFFGEGSRLTVL.

V and J are TRBV5-6 and TRBJ2-2; 7 bases match TRBD1. The CDR3 runs 14 residues. Per the germline V gene, CDR1 is SGHDT and CDR2 is YYEEEE. J lost 5 bases, V lost 4 bases, and 5 bases had no gene match. The CDR3 region has the DNA TGTGCCAGCAGCCAGGGACAGTTAACCGGGGAGCTGTTTTTT. Its translation is CASSQGQLTGELFF.

The chain combines TRBV7-9 with TRBJ1-5; D is undetermined. The V end lost 4 bases, the J end lost 7 bases, and 8 bases lay between the germline ends. The CDR3 contains 12 residues. The germline CDR1 and CDR2 sequences are SEHNR and FQNEAQ (reference sequence). The CDR3 coding sequence is TGTGCCAGCAGCTCGACGGGACAGCCCCAGCATTTT. It encodes CASSSTGQPQHF.

The rearrangement joins TRBV14 to TRBJ2-2, with 9 bases matching TRBD1. The CDR3 loop spans 15 amino acids. Losses at the gene ends were 4 bases for V and 7 bases for J; bases not matched to a gene: 7. CDR1 is SGHDN and CDR2 is FVKESK in the germline V gene. The CDR3 protein is CASSPSQGAGGELFF. CDR3 DNA: TGTGCCAGCAGCCCATCACAGGGGGCCGGCGGGGAGCTGTTTTTT.

The J gene is TRBJ2-3, the V gene TRBV29-1; TRBD2 matches 8 bases. V lost 0 bases to trimming and J lost 1 base; unmatched junction nucleotides: 6. Germline-derived CDR1 and CDR2 are SQVTM and ANQGSEA. There are 16 residues in the CDR3. The CDR3 nucleotides are TGCAGCGTTGAAGATCTCGGGGGGGCCCGCACAGATACGCAGTATTTT. It is translated as CSVEDLGGARTDTQYF.

J is TRBJ2-7 and V is TRBV19, with D tentatively TRBD1 (5 bases). The V and J ends lost 6 bases and 0 bases respectively, with 15 bases between them. The CDR3 runs to 15 residues. Germline V gene data show CDR1 as LNHDA and CDR2 as SQIVND (reference sequence). CDR3 bases: TGTGCCAGTAGCAACCCAGGGTTGAGCTCCTACGAGCAGTACTTC. This codes for CASSNPGLSSYEQYF.

The chain recombines TRBV7-9 with TRBJ1-1, with a tentative D call TRBD1 (6 bases). The V gene lost 5 bases and the J gene lost 5 bases, with 15 bases spanning the gap. Germline lookup yields CDR1 SEHNR and CDR2 FQNEAQ (reference sequence). The CDR3 is 14 residues long. The CDR3 protein is CASSRGGPQTEAFF. In nucleotides, the CDR3 is TGTGCCAGCAGCCGTGGGGGCCCTCAAACTGAAGCTTTCTTT.

The chain recombines TRBV28 with TRBJ1-3, with TRBD1 as a possible D gene (5 bases). V shed 5 bases and J shed 0 bases, with 14 bases lying between them. Germline loops: CDR1 MDHEN, CDR2 SYDVKM. The CDR3 is made up of 16 amino acids. CDR3 in DNA: TGTGCCAGCAGTCAACGGGACTACAACTCTGGAAACACCATATATTTT. Its protein product is CASSQRDYNSGNTIYF.